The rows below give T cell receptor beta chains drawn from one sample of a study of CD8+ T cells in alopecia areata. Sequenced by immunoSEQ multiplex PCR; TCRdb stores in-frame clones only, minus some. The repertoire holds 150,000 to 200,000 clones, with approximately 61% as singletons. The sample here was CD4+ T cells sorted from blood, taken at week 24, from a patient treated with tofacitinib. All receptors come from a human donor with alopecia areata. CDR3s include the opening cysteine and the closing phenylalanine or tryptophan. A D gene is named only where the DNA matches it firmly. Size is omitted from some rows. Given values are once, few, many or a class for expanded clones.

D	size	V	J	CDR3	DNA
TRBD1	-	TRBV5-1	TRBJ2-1	CASSLPKTGGVDEQFF	TGCGCCAGCAGCTTGCCCAAGACAGGGGGAGTGGATGAGCAGTTCTTC
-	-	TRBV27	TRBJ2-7	CASSFDRSYEQYF	TGTGCCAGCAGTTTTGACAGATCCTACGAGCAGTACTTC
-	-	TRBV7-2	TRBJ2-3	CASSFDRLSTDTQYF	TGTGCCAGCAGCTTCGACAGACTTAGCACAGATACGCAGTATTTT
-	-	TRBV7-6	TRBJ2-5	CASSQGLLEETQYF	TGTGCCAGCAGCCAAGGGCTATTAGAAGAGACCCAGTACTTC
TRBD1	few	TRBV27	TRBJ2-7	CASSARQGAFYEQYF	TGTGCCAGCAGTGCGCGACAGGGTGCCTTCTACGAGCAGTACTTC
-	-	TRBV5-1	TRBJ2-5	CASSLESSRETQYF	TGCGCCAGCAGCTTGGAATCCTCGCGGGAGACCCAGTACTTC
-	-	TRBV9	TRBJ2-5	CASSARDYSQETQYF	TGTGCCAGCAGCGCCCGTGACTATTCTCAAGAGACCCAGTACTTC
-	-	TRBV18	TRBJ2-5	CASSRGQETQYF	TGTGCCAGCTCCCGGGGCCAAGAGACCCAGTACTTC
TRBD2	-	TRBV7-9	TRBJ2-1	CASSPGLASYNEQFF	TGTGCCAGCAGCCCGGGACTAGCGTCCTACAATGAGCAGTTCTTC
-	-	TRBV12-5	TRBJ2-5	CASGITRETQYF	TGTGCTAGTGGCATCACCCGAGAGACCCAGTACTTC
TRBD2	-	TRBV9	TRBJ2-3	CASSPGTRGTDTQYF	TGTGCCAGCAGCCCAGGGACTAGGGGCACAGATACGCAGTATTTT
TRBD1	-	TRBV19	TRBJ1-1	CASSSTGDTEAFF	TGTGCCAGTAGTTCGACAGGGGACACTGAAGCTTTCTTT
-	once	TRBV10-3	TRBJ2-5	CAISEQRETQYF	TGTGCCATCAGTGAACAGAGGGAGACCCAGTACTTC
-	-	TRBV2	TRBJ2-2	CASSEVLTGELFF	TGTGCCAGCAGTGAGGTCCTCACCGGGGAGCTGTTTTTT
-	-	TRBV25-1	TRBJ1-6	CASSAPGDNSPLHF	TGTGCCAGCAGTGCCCCAGGGGATAATTCACCCCTCCACTTT
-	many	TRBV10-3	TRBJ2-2	CAIRPQVPDTGELFF	TGTGCCATCAGACCACAGGTTCCTGACACCGGGGAGCTGTTTTTT
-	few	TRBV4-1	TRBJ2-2	CASSQDYWQGSVDTGELFF	TGCGCCAGCAGCCAAGATTACTGGCAGGGTAGCGTCGACACCGGGGAGCTGTTTTTT
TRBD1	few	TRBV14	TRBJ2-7	CASSQDWTGSTYEQYF	TGTGCCAGCAGCCAAGATTGGACAGGGAGTACCTACGAGCAGTACTTC
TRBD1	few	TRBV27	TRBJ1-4	CASRKHRDRNEKLFF	TGTGCCAGCAGGAAACACCGGGACAGGAATGAAAAACTGTTTTTT
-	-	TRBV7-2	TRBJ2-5	CASSHGARGTQYF	TGTGCCAGCAGCCATGGGGCCCGGGGGACCCAGTACTTC
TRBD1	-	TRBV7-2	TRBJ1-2	CASSLGTGGVGYTF	TGTGCCAGCAGCTTAGGGACAGGGGGGGTTGGCTACACCTTC
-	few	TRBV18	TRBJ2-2	CASSPRGTTGELFF	TGTGCCAGCTCACCACGGGGTACCACCGGGGAGCTGTTTTTT
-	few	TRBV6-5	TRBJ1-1	CASNPRGLNTEAFF	TGTGCCAGCAACCCCCGGGGTTTGAACACTGAAGCTTTCTTT
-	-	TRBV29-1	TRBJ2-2	CSVFLTVTGELFF	TGCAGCGTTTTTCTGACAGTCACCGGGGAGCTGTTTTTT
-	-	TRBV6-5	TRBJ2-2	CASMEGPGELFF	TGTGCCAGCATGGAAGGTCCCGGGGAGCTGTTTTTT
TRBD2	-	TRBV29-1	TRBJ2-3	CSVEGLAGSTDTQYF	TGCAGCGTTGAAGGACTAGCGGGGAGCACAGATACGCAGTATTTT
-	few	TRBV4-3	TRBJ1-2	CASSPGDGYGYTF	TGCGCCAGCAGCCCGGGGGACGGATATGGCTACACCTTC
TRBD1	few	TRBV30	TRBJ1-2	CAWTAGTGVGYTF	TGTGCCTGGACCGCGGGTACAGGGGTTGGCTACACCTTC
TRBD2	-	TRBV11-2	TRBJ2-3	CASSLGLAGSTDTQYF	TGTGCCAGCAGCTTGGGACTAGCGGGGTCCACAGATACGCAGTATTTT